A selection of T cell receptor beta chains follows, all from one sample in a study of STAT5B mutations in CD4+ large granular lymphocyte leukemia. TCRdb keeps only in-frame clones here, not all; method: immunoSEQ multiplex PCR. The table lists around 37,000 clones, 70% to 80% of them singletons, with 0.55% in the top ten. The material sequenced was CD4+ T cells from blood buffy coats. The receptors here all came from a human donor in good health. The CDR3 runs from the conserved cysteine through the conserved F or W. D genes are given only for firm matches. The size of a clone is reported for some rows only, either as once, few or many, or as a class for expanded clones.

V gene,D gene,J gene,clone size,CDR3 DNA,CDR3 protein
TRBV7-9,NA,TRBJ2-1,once,TGTGCCAGCAGCTTAGAAGTGTCGGGTCATGCCTACAATGAGCAGTTCTTC,CASSLEVSGHAYNEQFF
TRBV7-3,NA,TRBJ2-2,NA,TGTGCCAGCAGTCGAGGGCAGCGCACCGGGGAGCTGTTTTTT,CASSRGQRTGELFF
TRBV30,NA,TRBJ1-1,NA,TGTGCCTGGAGTGTACTGGACAGAAGGAACACTGAAGCTTTCTTT,CAWSVLDRRNTEAFF
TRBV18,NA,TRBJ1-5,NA,TGTGCCAGCTCAGACAGTCCCAATCAGCCCCAGCATTTT,CASSDSPNQPQHF
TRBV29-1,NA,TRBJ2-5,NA,TGCAGCGTTGAAGATCCTTTCCAGACCCAGTACTTC,CSVEDPFQTQYF
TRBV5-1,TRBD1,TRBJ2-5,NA,TGCGCCAGCAGCTTGGAGCTGGGACAGGGACAGGAGACCCAGTACTTC,CASSLELGQGQETQYF
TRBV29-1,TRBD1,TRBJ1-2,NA,TGCAGCATCGGACAGGGGGCGGGTGGCTACACCTTC,CSIGQGAGGYTF
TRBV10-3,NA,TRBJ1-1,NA,TGTGCCATCAGTCCCGGGACATCGAACACTGAAGCTTTCTTT,CAISPGTSNTEAFF
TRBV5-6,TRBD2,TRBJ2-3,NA,TGTGCCAGCAGCTTGTTACGGGGGGACCTTACGCAGTATTTT,CASSLLRGDLTQYF
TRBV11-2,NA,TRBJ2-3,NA,TGTGCCAGCACCCGAAGGGCAGACGGCGGTAGAGATACGCAGTATTTT,CASTRRADGGRDTQYF
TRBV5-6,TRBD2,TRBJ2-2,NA,TGTGCCAGCAGCTTACTAGCGGGAGGGCCCAGGGAGCTGTTTTTT,CASSLLAGGPRELFF
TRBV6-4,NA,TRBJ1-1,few,TGTGCCAGCAGTGACAGCGGGGGCACTGAAGCTTTCTTT,CASSDSGGTEAFF
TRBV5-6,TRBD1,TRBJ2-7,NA,TGTGCCAGCAGCACCTGGGACAGGGTCCACGAGCAGTACTTC,CASSTWDRVHEQYF
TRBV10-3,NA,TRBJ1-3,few,TGTGCCATCAGGGGGGGGGACTCTGGAAACACCATATATTTT,CAIRGGDSGNTIYF
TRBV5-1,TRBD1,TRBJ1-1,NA,TGCGCCAGCAGAAAGGACAGGGGGAACACTGAAGCTTTCTTT,CASRKDRGNTEAFF
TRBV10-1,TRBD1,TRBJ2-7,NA,TGCGCCACTACTTATTGGGCAGGGGGAGTGTTTAGGGGCGACGAGCAGTACTTC,CATTYWAGGVFRGDEQYF
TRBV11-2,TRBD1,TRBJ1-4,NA,TGTGCCAGCAGCTTAAATCCCGGGACAGGCGCGGTGTTTTTT,CASSLNPGTGAVFF
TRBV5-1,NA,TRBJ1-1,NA,TGCGCCAGCAGCTTGAACAGGTTGAACACTGAAGCTTTCTTT,CASSLNRLNTEAFF
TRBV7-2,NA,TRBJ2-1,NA,TGTGCCAGCAGCATGCCGGGACATTACAATGAGCAGTTCTTC,CASSMPGHYNEQFF
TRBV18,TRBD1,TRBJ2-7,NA,TGTGCCAGCTCGCGGACGGGACGCATGGGACAGGGCCACGAGCAGTACTTC,CASSRTGRMGQGHEQYF
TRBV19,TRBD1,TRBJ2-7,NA,TGTGCCAGTAGTACGGCAGGGGGCGCCTACGAGCAGTACTTC,CASSTAGGAYEQYF
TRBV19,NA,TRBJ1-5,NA,TGTGCCAGTAGTCGGGGGGACAATCAGCCCCAGCATTTT,CASSRGDNQPQHF
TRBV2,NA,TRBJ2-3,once,TGTGCCAGCAGTGTGGGCCGCACAGATACGCAGTATTTT,CASSVGRTDTQYF
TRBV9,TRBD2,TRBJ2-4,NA,TGTGCCAGCAGCGACCCTAGCGGGGGGGCCAAAAACATTCAGTACTTC,CASSDPSGGAKNIQYF
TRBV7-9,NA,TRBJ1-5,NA,TGTGCCAGCAGCCGAGGAAGCTATAGCAATCAGCCCCAGCATTTT,CASSRGSYSNQPQHF
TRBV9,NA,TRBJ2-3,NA,TGTGCCAGCACCGCTCCCTCGGGGGTGGTGCAGTATTTT,CASTAPSGVVQYF
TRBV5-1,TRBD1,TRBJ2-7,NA,TGCGCCAGCAGCTTGGGGGGGACAGTCACCTACGAGCAGTACTTC,CASSLGGTVTYEQYF
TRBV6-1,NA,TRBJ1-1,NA,TGTGCCAGCAGGAAGGCGATGAACACTGAAGCTTTCTTT,CASRKAMNTEAFF
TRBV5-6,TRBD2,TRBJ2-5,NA,TGTGCCAGCAGCTTGGTCTCTAGCGGGAGGGAGACCCAGTACTTC,CASSLVSSGRETQYF
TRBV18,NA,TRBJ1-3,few,TGTGCCAGCTCAAGCGGTTCCGGAAACACCATATATTTT,CASSSGSGNTIYF
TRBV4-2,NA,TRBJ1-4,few,TGTGCCAGCAATATAGGGTCTAATGAAAAACTGTTTTTT,CASNIGSNEKLFF
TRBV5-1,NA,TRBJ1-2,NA,TGCGCCAGCAGCGGGGGAATGCAGGGCTCTCGGGAGGGCTACACCTTC,CASSGGMQGSREGYTF
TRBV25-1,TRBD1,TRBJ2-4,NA,TGTGCCAGCAGGACAGGGGGCAACATTCAGTACTTC,CASRTGGNIQYF
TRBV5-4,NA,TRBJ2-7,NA,TGTGCCAGCAGCTTGGAGGCAGCCGTCGACGAGCAGTACTTC,CASSLEAAVDEQYF
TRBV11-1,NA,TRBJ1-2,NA,TGTGCCAGCAGCATGACCGGGGACACCGGCTACACCTTC,CASSMTGDTGYTF
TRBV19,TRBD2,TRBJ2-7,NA,TGTGCCAGTAGTATCGATAGCGGGAATCCCTACGAGCAGTACTTC,CASSIDSGNPYEQYF
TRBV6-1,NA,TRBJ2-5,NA,TGTGCCAGCAGTGGGACTGCCCGGGGGGAGACCCAGTACTTC,CASSGTARGETQYF
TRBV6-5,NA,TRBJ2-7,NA,TGTGCCAGCAGTTACTCAATAGGACAGAACTCTGACGAGCAGTACTTC,CASSYSIGQNSDEQYF
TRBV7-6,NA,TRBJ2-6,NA,TGTGCCAGCAGCTTACTAGCGACCTCTGGGGCCAACGTCCTGACTTTC,CASSLLATSGANVLTF
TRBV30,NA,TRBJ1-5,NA,TGTGCCTGGAGTGTCCAGCGGAATCAGCCCCAGCATTTT,CAWSVQRNQPQHF
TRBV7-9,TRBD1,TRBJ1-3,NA,TGTGCCAGCAGCTGGGGACAGCGAAGAAACACCATATATTTT,CASSWGQRRNTIYF
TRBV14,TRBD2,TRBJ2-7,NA,TGTGCCAGCAGCTCAACTAGCGGGAGAATCTCCTACGAGCAGTACTTC,CASSSTSGRISYEQYF
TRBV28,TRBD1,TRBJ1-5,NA,TGTGCCAGCACCGACGACAGGGATCAGCCCCAGCATTTT,CASTDDRDQPQHF
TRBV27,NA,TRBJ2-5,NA,TGTGCCAGCAGTTTATCGGCGGGATTGGCACAAGAGACCCAGTACTTC,CASSLSAGLAQETQYF
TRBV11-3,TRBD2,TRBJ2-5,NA,TGTGCCAGCAGCGGACGAGCGGGAGCGGAGACCCAGTACTTC,CASSGRAGAETQYF
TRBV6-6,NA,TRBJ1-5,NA,TGTGCCAGCAGTTACGAAGGGGGGGTTAGCAATCAGCCCCAGCATTTT,CASSYEGGVSNQPQHF
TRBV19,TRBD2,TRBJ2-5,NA,TGTGCCAGTAGACTAGCGGGCGGCGAGACCCAGTACTTC,CASRLAGGETQYF
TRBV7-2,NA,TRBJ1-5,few,TGTGCCAGCAGCTTAGGGGCTAGGGGTAACAATCAGCCCCAGCATTTT,CASSLGARGNNQPQHF